The next 5 T cell receptor beta chains were all read from a single sample in a study of graft-versus-host responses after intestinal transplantation. Tissue from the graft was processed to free its intraepithelial and lamina propria lymphocytes. TCRdb's table, derived via immunoSEQ multiplex PCR, lists solely in-frame clones and lacks some. Among fewer than 20,000 clones, roughly 79% were seen once, and the ten largest hold 7.8%. The sequencing used ileum tissue, collected about 430 days after intestinal transplant. These receptors were obtained from a human patient who received an intestinal transplant, so some T cells may come from the graft donor.

The genes are TRBV5-1 and TRBJ1-1; no firm D call. The CDR3 covers 15 residues. From germline, CDR1 is SGHRS and CDR2 YFSETQ. V lost 5 bases to trimming and J lost 2 bases, with 16 bases between them. The CDR3 DNA follows: TGCGCCAGCAGTTGGGGTGTCGGGCAAAACACTGAAGCTTTCTTT. Amino acids: CASSWGVGQNTEAFF.

This chain connects TRBV9 to TRBJ2-3; 7 nucleotides line up with TRBD2. The CDR3 loop spans 15 amino acids. Germline V gene data show CDR1 as SGDLS and CDR2 as YYNGEE. The J segment lost 0 bases and the V segment lost 4 bases, leaving 5 bases of the junction unmatched. The CDR3 sequence is CASSSRLASTDTQYF. As DNA, the CDR3 is TGTGCCAGCAGCTCAAGACTAGCTAGCACAGATACGCAGTATTTT.

This clone showed up just once. V usage is TRBV6-4 and J usage is TRBJ1-2, with D possibly matching TRBD1 (6 bases). V was shortened by 8 bases and J by 2 bases, with 12 bases between the two germline ends. The CDR3 covers 13 residues. Germline CDR1 MRHNA, CDR2 SNTAGT. The CDR3 DNA reads TGTGCCAGCCTCCGACAGGCGAACTATGGCTACACCTTC. Translated, it gives CASLRQANYGYTF.

The rearrangement uses TRBV4-1 and TRBJ2-7; the D is unclear. Trimming removed 3 bases from V and 5 bases from J, with 11 bases in between. This CDR3 spans 13 amino acids. The germline V gene has CDR1 MGHRA and CDR2 YSYEKL. The CDR3 DNA is TGCGCCAGCAGCCACACGTCTGCTAACGAGCAGTACTTC. The encoded protein is CASSHTSANEQYF.

This sequence joins TRBV27 and TRBJ2-6; D gene unclear. V dropped 3 bases and J dropped 0 bases, with 0 bases sitting between them. The CDR3 has 13 residues. Germline CDR1 and CDR2: MNHEY and SMNVEV (reference sequence). CDR3 amino acids: CASSFSGANVLTF. CDR3 DNA sequence: TGTGCCAGCAGTTTCTCTGGGGCCAACGTCCTGACTTTC.